The entry that follows covers one T cell receptor (beta chain) sequence. The antigen is not known. Here immunoSEQ multiplex PCR was the method, and the copy in TCRdb shows in-frame clones only, minus some. The sample contains tens of thousands of clones, less than 35% of which appear only once. These data are taken from a study of neoadjuvant anti-PD-1 for oral cavity cancer. Study at large: Non-progressing patients received a fourth nivolumab dose near day 43, then surgery on days 50-56.

Germline V gene lookup returns CDR1 SNHLY and CDR2 FYNNEI. The CDR3 is 16 amino acids. Trimming at V came to 6 bases and at J to 1 base, leaving 9 bases not matched to a gene. Specified time point: after neoadjuvant nivolumab, at surgical resection. Patients were newly diagnosed with stage II-IVA oral cavity squamous cell carcinoma without prior systemic or radiation treatment. The patients had HPV-negative, locally advanced oral cavity squamous cell carcinoma. Study results and limitations: Higher pretreatment Treg/Th17 ratios tracked higher pretreatment blood clonality.

Material: tumor tissue, obtained after nivolumab (anti-PD-1) treatment. This TCR was recovered from a person aged 35-79 years with oral cavity squamous cell carcinoma. The chain carries TRBV2 and TRBJ2-7; 10 nucleotides line up with TRBD2. Here the CDR3 DNA reads TGTGCCAGCAGCACCCCGACTAGCGGGTATTCCTACGAGCAGTACTTC. Translating gives CASSTPTSGYSYEQYF.